The 10 T cell receptor beta chains in this list originate from one sample, sequenced in a study of cytomegalovirus exposure and HLA in healthy donors. PCR used 60 Vbeta primers and 13 Jbeta primers. The protocol was immunoSEQ multiplex PCR, while the TCRdb copy is restricted to in-frame clones and leaves out a portion. The sample contains about 140,000 clones, around 75% of which appear only once. Sequenced: PBMCs. These receptors all come from a female donor in good health and CMV-seronegative.

The V call is TRBV9, the J call TRBJ2-6, with TRBD2 matching over 12 bases. In germline, CDR1 is SGDLS, CDR2 YYNGEE. V trimming: 3 bases; J trimming: 3 bases; junction bases outside the gene matches: 4. The CDR3 is 17 residues long. The CDR3 is CASSETSGSRGANVLTF. DNA for the CDR3: TGTGCCAGCAGCGAGACTAGCGGGAGTCGTGGGGCCAACGTCCTGACTTTC.

The genes are TRBV9 and TRBJ1-1, with TRBD1 identical over 8 bases. V lost 0 bases to trimming and J lost 2 bases; unmatched junction nucleotides: 6. Germline assignment: CDR1 SGDLS and CDR2 YYNGEE. The CDR3 is made up of 16 amino acids. The CDR3 bases are TGTGCCAGCAGCGTAGTGCCAGGGGGCCCAAACACTGAAGCTTTCTTT. Its translation: CASSVVPGGPNTEAFF.

The CDR3 sequence: CASGPRLATSTDTQYF. CDR3 coding DNA: TGTGCTAGTGGTCCCCGACTAGCGACTAGCACAGATACGCAGTATTTT. V and J are TRBV12-5 and TRBJ2-3, with 8 bases that match TRBD2. Trimming took 5 bases from V and 0 from J; bases not matched to a gene: 7. The CDR3 runs to 16 residues. Germline assignment: CDR1 LGHNT and CDR2 FRNRAP.

The chain uses TRBV27 and TRBJ2-5; 8 bases agree with TRBD1. Germline lookup yields CDR1 MNHEY and CDR2 SMNVEV (reference sequence). The CDR3 sequence is 18 residues long. With V trimmed by 0 bases and J by 2 bases, 11 bases remained unmatched. The CDR3 sequence is CASSLSQTGDLRQETQYF. The CDR3 DNA sequence: TGTGCCAGCAGTTTATCCCAGACAGGGGATCTACGGCAAGAGACCCAGTACTTC.

The V gene is TRBV7-9, the J gene TRBJ2-1, with D perhaps TRBD1 (5 bases). The V end lost 0 bases, the J end lost 6 bases, and 18 bases lay between the germline ends. The germline CDR1 and CDR2 sequences are SEHNR and FQNEAQ (reference sequence). The CDR3 consists of 17 residues. The CDR3 region is CASSLAPRRGMGNEQFF. As DNA, the CDR3 is TGTGCCAGCAGCTTAGCCCCCCGTAGGGGTATGGGCAATGAGCAGTTCTTC. The full variable domain, in which reference TRBV7-9 and TRBJ2-1 provide the parts outside the CDR3, is DTGVSQNPRHKITKRGQNVTFRCDPISEHNRLYWYRQTLGQGPEFLTYFQNEAQLEKSRLLSDRFSAERPKGSFSTLEIQRTEQGDSAMYLCASSLAPRRGMGNEQFFGPGTRLTVL.

The count of this clone is one. The chain combines TRBV30 with TRBJ2-5; 10 bases align to TRBD2. J gave up 5 bases and V 0 bases, and 9 bases lay outside the gene matches. Germline values: CDR1 GTSNPN, CDR2 SVGIG (reference sequence). The CDR3 runs 16 residues. In DNA, the CDR3 is TGTGCCTGGAGTGTACTAGCGGGACGTACCATCGAGACCCAGTACTTC. Translated, it gives CAWSVLAGRTIETQYF.

This clone has a single count. The chain combines TRBV7-2 with TRBJ2-1, with D maybe TRBD2 (6 bases). This CDR3 has 15 amino acids. The germline CDR1 and CDR2 sequences are SGHTA and FQGNSA. Trimming cost V 1 base and J 4 bases, with 11 bases left between them. Here the CDR3 DNA reads TGTGCCAGCAGCTTAGATAGCGGACTTTACAATGAGCAGTTCTTC. Translated, it gives CASSLDSGLYNEQFF.

The rearrangement joins TRBV7-9 to TRBJ2-1; 14 nucleotides line up with TRBD2. With 6 bases clipped from V and 6 bases from J, the junction kept 7 bases outside the gene matches. The CDR3 covers 16 residues. Germline loops: CDR1 SEHNR, CDR2 FQNEAQ (reference sequence). CDR3 sequence (DNA): TGTGCCAGCAGTTCTCCGGGACTAGCGGGAGCCAATGAGCAGTTCTTC. Its protein product is CASSSPGLAGANEQFF. Full variable domain (outside the CDR3, taken from reference TRBV7-9 and TRBJ2-1): DTGVSQNPRHKITKRGQNVTFRCDPISEHNRLYWYRQTLGQGPEFLTYFQNEAQLEKSRLLSDRFSAERPKGSFSTLEIQRTEQGDSAMYLCASSSPGLAGANEQFFGPGTRLTVL.

The sample holds one count of this clone. The DNA for the CDR3 is TGTGCCAGTAGTACGTGGACAGAGAATAACTATGGCTACACCTTC. It is translated as CASSTWTENNYGYTF. V is TRBV19 and J is TRBJ1-2, with D possibly being TRBD1 (6 bases). CDR3 length: 15 amino acids. The V gene lost 4 bases and the J gene lost 1 base, with 13 bases spanning the gap. Looked up from germline, CDR1 is LNHDA and CDR2 is SQIVND (reference sequence).

This clone came up once. The chain is built from TRBV27 and TRBJ2-3; D is unresolved. This CDR3 is 15 amino acids long. The germline CDR1 and CDR2 sequences are MNHEY and SMNVEV (reference sequence). V dropped 3 bases and J dropped 0 bases, with 10 bases sitting between them. The CDR3 DNA reads TGTGCCAGCAGTTTCCATGACTCTAGCACAGATACGCAGTATTTT. It codes for CASSFHDSSTDTQYF.